The 22 T cell receptor beta chains in this list originate from one sample, sequenced in a study of T cells after yellow fever vaccination. TCRdb re-called the 5' RACE reads through MiXCR, storing one row per CDR3 protein. The sample has a few hundred thousand distinct CDR3 sequences, over 8% seen once. The sequencing here drew on PBMCs, taken on the day of the first yellow fever vaccination. These TCRs come from a man younger than 30 who received the YFV17D yellow fever vaccine.

This rearrangement joins TRBV14 to TRBJ1-2; D is possibly TRBD1 (5 bases). Germline V CDR1 and CDR2: SGHDN, FVKESK. CDR3 length equals 17 residues. V was trimmed by 2 bases and J by 5 bases, leaving 21 bases between them. DNA for the CDR3: TGTGCCAGCAGCCAAAGAGGAACAGGCCTAATTGGTTATGGCTACACCTTC. Protein product: CASSQRGTGLIGYGYTF.

The chain couples TRBV7-9 to TRBJ2-2; no clear D. CDR1 SEHNR and CDR2 FQNEAQ come from the germline V gene (reference sequence). The CDR3 is made up of 13 amino acids. Deletions cut 0 bases from V and 3 bases from J, with 2 bases between. CDR3: CASSLAHTGELFF. The CDR3 region has the DNA TGTGCCAGCAGCTTAGCCCACACCGGGGAGCTGTTTTTT. Together with reference TRBV7-9 and TRBJ2-2, the CDR3 gives the full variable domain: DTGVSQNPRHKITKRGQNVTFRCDPISEHNRLYWYRQTLGQGPEFLTYFQNEAQLEKSRLLSDRFSAERPKGSFSTLEIQRTEQGDSAMYLCASSLAHTGELFFGEGSRLTVL.

V and J are TRBV6-2 or TRBV6-3 and TRBJ2-7; D is perhaps TRBD2 (6 bases). Looked up from germline, CDR1 is MNHEY and CDR2 is SVGEGT. V lost 0 bases and J 6 bases, leaving 15 bases between the germline ends. This CDR3 is built from 15 residues. CDR3 in amino acids: CASSYSRGAAVEQYF. The CDR3 nucleotides read TGTGCCAGCAGTTACTCGCGCGGGGCGGCGGTCGAGCAGTACTTC.

This chain uses TRBV7-6 with TRBJ2-5, with D perhaps matching TRBD1 (5 bases). The CDR3 has 14 residues. Germline CDR1 and CDR2: SGHVS and FNYEAQ. The V end was cut by 5 bases, the J end by 1 base, with 11 bases between. CDR3 DNA sequence: TGTGCCAGCAGCCAGGGTCCAGCCCAAGAGACCCAGTACTTC. Translating gives CASSQGPAQETQYF.

The chain is built from TRBV7-8 and TRBJ1-1, with D tentatively TRBD1 (6 bases). The CDR3 has 14 residues. V was pared by 3 bases and J by 1 base, with 9 bases between. CDR1 SGHVS and CDR2 FQNEAQ come from the germline V gene. CDR3 residues: CASSFRDTNTEAFF. CDR3 bases: TGTGCCAGCAGCTTTCGGGACACGAACACTGAAGCTTTCTTT. Full variable domain (outside the CDR3, taken from reference TRBV7-8 and TRBJ1-1): GAGVSQSPRYKVAKRGQDVALRCDPISGHVSLFWYQQALGQGPEFLTYFQNEAQLDKSGLPSDRFFAERPEGSVSTLKIQRTQQEDSAVYLCASSFRDTNTEAFFGQGTRLTVV.

This clonotype was seen only a few times. The chain joins TRBV9 to TRBJ2-5, with 7 bases lining up with TRBD1. Per the germline V gene, CDR1 is SGDLS and CDR2 is YYNGEE. Trimming removed 0 bases from V and 4 bases from J; junction bases left unmatched: 6. The CDR3 is made up of 15 amino acids. CDR3 DNA sequence: TGTGCCAGCAGCGTAGAGGGGGCACTACCAGAGACCCAGTACTTC. It is translated as CASSVEGALPETQYF.

Many counts were recorded for this clonotype. The gene calls are TRBV18 and TRBJ1-1; D is unresolved. CDR1 and CDR2 (germline): KGHSH, LQKENI. Trimming took off 3 bases at V and 1 base at J, with 6 bases between the two ends. The CDR3 is 13 residues long. CDR3 protein: CASSPITNTEAFF. DNA of the CDR3: TGTGCCAGCTCACCGATCACGAACACTGAAGCTTTCTTT.

This chain connects TRBV20-1 to TRBJ1-6; TRBD1 matches at 8 bases. J lost 7 bases, V lost 6 bases, and 8 bases had no gene match. Germline CDR1 is DFQATT and CDR2 is SNEGSKA (reference sequence). The CDR3 length is 14 residues. The CDR3 is CSAGTGRENSPLHF. DNA for the CDR3: TGCAGTGCCGGGACAGGACGGGAAAATTCACCCCTCCACTTT.

This clonotype has at least ten counts. The J gene is TRBJ2-1, the V gene TRBV5-1; possibly TRBD1 for D (5 bases). The CDR3 length is 15 residues. Trimming stripped 0 bases from V and 1 base from J, with 8 bases between. Germline V gene sequence: CDR1 SGHRS, CDR2 YFSETQ. CDR3 loop: CASSLEGWSYNEQFF. CDR3 nucleotides: TGCGCCAGCAGCTTGGAGGGGTGGTCCTACAATGAGCAGTTCTTC.

The chain recombines TRBV10-3 with TRBJ2-5; TRBD2 matches at 7 bases. The CDR3 spans 16 residues. The germline gives CDR1 ENHRY, CDR2 SYGVKD. With V trimmed by 4 bases and J by 4 bases, 12 bases remained unmatched. The DNA for the CDR3 is TGTGCCATCAGTGGCTTATCTAGCGGTCGTGGAGAGACCCAGTACTTC. As protein: CAISGLSSGRGETQYF.

This rearrangement joins TRBV11-2 to TRBJ1-1; no clear D. The CDR3 totals 12 residues. V lost 6 bases and J lost 6, with 11 bases in between. Germline CDR1 and CDR2: SGHAT and FQNNGV. The CDR3 spells CASSKSRPEAFF. Here the CDR3 DNA reads TGTGCCAGCAGTAAAAGTAGACCTGAAGCTTTCTTT.

The rearrangement links TRBV6-1 to TRBJ2-7, with 7 bases lining up with TRBD1. From germline, CDR1 is MNHNS and CDR2 SASEGT. There are 14 residues in the CDR3. V lost 4 bases and J lost 3; bases outside the gene matches: 6. In DNA form, the CDR3 reads TGTGCCAGCAGTGCGACAGGGCTGGGCTACGAGCAGTACTTC. This encodes CASSATGLGYEQYF.

The J gene is TRBJ2-1, the V gene TRBV14, with TRBD1 identical over 8 bases. After removal of 4 bases from V and 4 bases from J, the junction contained 3 bases not matched to a gene. The CDR3 consists of 14 residues. CDR1 and CDR2 (germline): SGHDN, FVKESK. CDR3 in amino acids: CASSRQGAYNEQFF. DNA for the CDR3: TGTGCCAGCAGCCGTCAGGGGGCGTACAATGAGCAGTTCTTC.

This clonotype was picked up a small number of times. The chain combines TRBV20-1 with TRBJ2-4, with D unresolved. This CDR3 spans 13 amino acids. The V gene's germline CDR1 is DFQATT and CDR2 SNEGSKA (reference sequence). Trimming left V 6 bases short and J 0 bases short, with 9 bases between. The CDR3 DNA follows: TGCAGTGCCACAGATAAAGCCAAAAACATTCAGTACTTC. Its protein is CSATDKAKNIQYF.

This clonotype has just a few counts. V gene TRBV6-2 or TRBV6-3 combines with J gene TRBJ1-2; D unresolved. The germline V gene has CDR1 MNHEY and CDR2 SVGEGT. The CDR3 runs 16 residues. V was clipped by 0 bases and J by 1 base, with 12 bases between them. CDR3 in DNA: TGTGCCAGCAGTTACTCGTCGGAGCAACTTAACTATGGCTACACCTTC. It is translated as CASSYSSEQLNYGYTF.

This clonotype was seen only once. V gene TRBV24-1 combines with J gene TRBJ2-1; D may be TRBD1 or TRBD2 (6 bases each). Germline values: CDR1 KGHDR, CDR2 SFDVKD. V was clipped by 4 bases and J by 8 bases, with 17 bases between them. The length of the CDR3 is 15 residues. CDR3 amino acids: CATSDHGGGVDEQFF. The CDR3 nucleotides are TGTGCCACCAGTGACCACGGGGGCGGGGTCGATGAGCAGTTCTTC.

This clonotype was observed a handful of times. The chain recombines TRBV6-1 with TRBJ2-7; 7 bases are shared with TRBD1. Germline V CDR1 and CDR2: MNHNS, SASEGT. There are 16 residues in the CDR3. V gave up 8 bases and J gave up 4 bases; unmatched junction bases: 17. The CDR3 sequence is CASGDLQGLKPYEQYF. The DNA of the CDR3 is TGTGCCAGCGGGGATTTACAGGGGTTAAAACCTTACGAGCAGTACTTC.

This chain connects TRBV20-1 to TRBJ2-1; perhaps TRBD2 as D (5 bases). Germline CDR1 DFQATT, CDR2 SNEGSKA (reference sequence). This CDR3 has 12 residues. Trimming left V 4 bases short and J 11 bases short, with 15 bases between. The CDR3 reads CSANNPDLKQFF. For the CDR3, the DNA is TGCAGTGCTAACAACCCGGACTTGAAGCAGTTCTTC.

The chain uses TRBV4-1 and TRBJ2-3; 12 bases are shared with TRBD2. The CDR3 extends over 14 amino acids. Per the germline V gene, CDR1 is MGHRA and CDR2 is YSYEKL. V was clipped by 5 bases and J by 6 bases; unmatched bases: 3. The CDR3 loop is CASSRTSGADTQYF. The CDR3 DNA sequence: TGCGCCAGCAGCAGGACTAGCGGGGCCGATACGCAGTATTTT.

There are a few counts of this clonotype. The chain uses TRBV7-3 and TRBJ1-5; 7 bases align to TRBD1. The germline V gene encodes CDR1 SGHTA and CDR2 FQGTGA. The CDR3 is 14 amino acids. Germline trimming cut 5 bases from V and 7 bases from J; bases unmatched to any gene: 8. CDR3 residues: CASSATGNNQPQHF. For the CDR3, the DNA is TGTGCCAGCAGCGCGACAGGGAACAACCAGCCCCAGCATTTT.

This clonotype was observed many times. V and J are TRBV20-1 and TRBJ2-7; D is possibly TRBD2 (5 bases). This CDR3 has 11 amino acids. Germline loops: CDR1 DFQATT, CDR2 SNEGSKA (reference sequence). Between the trimmed V and J ends, which lost 3 bases and 3 bases, there was a span of 6 bases. CDR3: CSASEGYEQYF. CDR3 nucleotides: TGCAGTGCTAGCGAGGGCTACGAGCAGTACTTC.

The chain recombines TRBV7-2 with TRBJ2-5, with TRBD1 as a possible D gene (5 bases). This CDR3 is built from 13 residues. Trimming took 7 bases from V and 4 from J, leaving 13 bases between them. Germline loops: CDR1 SGHTA, CDR2 FQGNSA. The CDR3 DNA is TGTGCCAGCATGACCCCAGGGCTAGAGACCCAGTACTTC. Its protein product is CASMTPGLETQYF. The variable domain in full, with the rest retrieved from reference TRBV7-2 and TRBJ2-5, is GAGVSQSPSNKVTEKGKDVELRCDPISGHTALYWYRQSLGQGLEFLIYFQGNSAPDKSGLPSDRFSAERTGGSVSTLTIQRTQQEDSAVYLCASMTPGLETQYFGPGTRLLVL.